This T cell receptor beta chain was recovered during a study of cytomegalovirus exposure and HLA in healthy donors. In the study overall: The roughly 120 million unique TCR beta sequences, from about 190 million T cells, were found by an earlier analysis. Notes on the study in general: On later analysis, the bulk of CMV-associated TCR beta chains appeared to be HLA-restricted. Across donors, sequencing depth was assumed by presence/absence analyses to be roughly uniform.

CDR1 SEHNR and CDR2 FQNEAQ come from the germline V gene (reference sequence). The J segment lost 6 bases and the V segment lost 4 bases, leaving 2 bases of the junction unmatched. The CDR3 loop spans 14 amino acids. PCR primers comprised 60 Vbeta and 13 Jbeta primers. Sequenced by immunoSEQ multiplex PCR; TCRdb stores in-frame clones only, minus some. Among some 160,000 clones listed, about 70% were seen once. At collection, donors were nominally healthy, but unrecorded immune exposures were probable. Details on this clone: Antigen unknown.

This clonotype originated in a woman in her thirties or forties in good health and CMV-seronegative. The rearrangement joins TRBV7-9 to TRBJ1-4; 10 nucleotides agree with TRBD1. The sample consisted of PBMCs. The CDR3 bases are TGTGCCAGCAGCTCCGGGACAGGGGATGAAAAACTGTTTTTT. Protein sequence: CASSSGTGDEKLFF.